The 10 T cell receptor beta chains listed next were all sequenced from one sample in a study of cytomegalovirus exposure and HLA in healthy donors. The PCR employed 60 Vbeta primers together with 13 Jbeta primers. Some clones are missing from TCRdb's copy, which holds only in-frame ones; the method was immunoSEQ multiplex PCR. The repertoire holds 130,000 or so clones, with about 80% as singletons. The source material was PBMCs. All receptors derive from a man aged 35 to 55 in good health and CMV-seronegative.

A single count supports this clone. This chain uses TRBV9 with TRBJ1-1; D might be TRBD1 (6 bases). This CDR3 comprises 14 residues. Germline values: CDR1 SGDLS, CDR2 YYNGEE. V shed 0 bases and J shed 6 bases, with 12 bases lying between them. The CDR3 nucleotides are TGTGCCAGCAGCGTAGTGGCAGGGGCCTCTGAAGCTTTCTTT. This codes for CASSVVAGASEAFF.

This sequence joins TRBV10-1 and TRBJ2-7, with D possibly matching TRBD2 (5 bases). This CDR3 comprises 14 residues. Between the trimmed V and J ends, which lost 8 bases and 3 bases, there was a span of 17 bases. Germline loops: CDR1 WNHNN, CDR2 SYGVQD (reference sequence). CDR3 loop: CASLPEAKLYEQYF. The DNA for the CDR3 is TGCGCCAGCCTGCCGGAGGCCAAACTCTACGAGCAGTACTTC.

As DNA, the CDR3 is TGTGCCAGCAGCTTTCCCCGGCAGGATTATGGCTACACCTTC. Its protein is CASSFPRQDYGYTF. The V and J genes are TRBV5-6 and TRBJ1-2, with D unclear. Germline CDR1 is SGHDT and CDR2 is YYEEEE. There are 14 residues in the CDR3. Trimming stripped 2 bases from V and 5 bases from J, with 13 bases between.

This chain joins TRBV29-1 and TRBJ2-7, with TRBD1 matching 8 bases. The CDR3 has 14 residues. Germline V gene sequence: CDR1 SQVTM, CDR2 ANQGSEA. Germline trimming cut 6 bases from V and 5 bases from J; bases unmatched to any gene: 12. The CDR3 reads CSVARDRLTDEQYF. For the CDR3, the DNA is TGCAGCGTCGCCCGGGACAGGTTAACGGACGAGCAGTACTTC.

This chain links TRBV4-3 with TRBJ1-6; D is unresolved. The V gene's germline CDR1 is LGHNA and CDR2 YSLEER. The CDR3 runs 16 residues. V gave up 0 bases and J gave up 0 bases, with 6 bases separating them. Here the CDR3 reads CASSQEGSSYNSPLHF. As DNA, the CDR3 is TGCGCCAGCAGCCAAGAGGGCAGCTCCTATAATTCACCCCTCCACTTT.

The chain combines TRBV28 with TRBJ2-3, with D tentatively TRBD1 (5 bases). V gave up 7 bases and J gave up 4 bases, with 9 bases separating them. CDR3 length equals 12 residues. The V gene's germline CDR1 is MDHEN and CDR2 SYDVKM. The CDR3 sequence is CASTRAPDTQYF. In DNA form, the CDR3 reads TGTGCCAGCACCAGGGCCCCAGATACGCAGTATTTT. Filled out from reference TRBV28 and TRBJ2-3, the complete variable domain reads DVKVTQSSRYLVKRTGEKVFLECVQDMDHENMFWYRQDPGLGLRLIYFSYDVKMKEKGDIPEGYSVSREKKERFSLILESASTNQTSMYLCASTRAPDTQYFGPGTRLTVL.

This rearrangement joins TRBV7-2 to TRBJ2-7; D is unclear. V lost 1 base, J lost 4 bases, and 17 bases lay in between. Germline V gene lookup returns CDR1 SGHTA and CDR2 FQGNSA. The CDR3 spans 16 residues. CDR3 nucleotides: TGTGCCAGCAGCTTAGATTTCAGGTCCCCCCTATACGAGCAGTACTTC. It codes for CASSLDFRSPLYEQYF.

The gene calls are TRBV2 and TRBJ2-5; TRBD2 agrees at 12 bases. The J call is doubtful: the DNA matches TRBJ2-7 better. The germline gives CDR1 SNHLY, CDR2 FYNNEI. The CDR3 extends over 15 amino acids. CDR3 sequence reads: CASTTLAGGYYEQYF. The CDR3 region has the DNA TGTGCCAGCACCACACTAGCGGGGGGATACTACGAGCAGTACTTC.

The chain uses TRBV11-2 and TRBJ2-3; D is possibly TRBD2 (6 bases). The CDR3 extends over 16 amino acids. V lost 1 base, J lost 1 base, and 12 bases lay in between. Germline-derived CDR1 and CDR2 are SGHAT and FQNNGV. The CDR3 DNA follows: TGTGCCAGCAGCTTAGGATGGGAGGTGGGCACAGATACGCAGTATTTT. It yields the protein CASSLGWEVGTDTQYF.

This clone was counted a few times. The chain joins TRBV4-3 to TRBJ2-7, with 13 nucleotides matching TRBD2. The CDR3 runs to 16 residues. J gave up 2 bases and V 3 bases, and 4 bases lay outside the gene matches. Germline V CDR1 and CDR2: LGHNA, YSLEER. This CDR3 reads CASSHSLAGGPYEQYF. DNA for the CDR3: TGCGCCAGCAGCCACTCACTAGCGGGGGGGCCCTACGAGCAGTACTTC.